Listed here are 19 T cell receptor beta chains from one sample, sequenced in a study of T cell changes during pregnancy in multiple sclerosis. Some clones are missing from TCRdb's copy, which holds only in-frame ones; the method was immunoSEQ multiplex PCR. Of 40,000 or so clones in the sample, roughly 90% were seen once. Material: CD8+ T cells from peripheral blood mononuclear cells, obtained in the third trimester of pregnancy. These receptors originate from a female donor with multiple sclerosis, enrolled in a pregnancy study.

This clone was observed a single time. The rearrangement joins TRBV7-9 to TRBJ2-5; D is perhaps TRBD2 (6 bases). Deletions cut 4 bases from V and 2 bases from J, with 11 bases between. Germline CDR1 SEHNR, CDR2 FQNEAQ (reference sequence). The CDR3 loop spans 14 amino acids. For the CDR3, the DNA is TGTGCCAGCAGCTCGACTAGGCCGCAAGAGACCCAGTACTTC. This translates into CASSSTRPQETQYF.

The V gene is TRBV27, the J gene TRBJ2-7, with 7 bases that match TRBD1. Germline lookup yields CDR1 MNHEY and CDR2 SMNVEV (reference sequence). V gave up 2 bases and J gave up 3 bases; unmatched junction bases: 4. The CDR3 totals 14 residues. The CDR3 loop is CASSLRTGGYEQYF. In DNA, the CDR3 is TGTGCCAGCAGTTTACGGACAGGAGGCTACGAGCAGTACTTC.

The chain recombines TRBV4-3 with TRBJ2-7; no definite D call. The CDR3 has 15 amino acids. The germline CDR1 and CDR2 sequences are LGHNA and YSLEER. The ends were cut back, 0 bases at V and 1 base at J, with 10 bases in the middle. In nucleotides, the CDR3 is TGCGCCAGCAGCCAAGATCTGCCGGGTTCCTACGAGCAGTACTTC. This sequence encodes CASSQDLPGSYEQYF.

The chain combines TRBV27 with TRBJ1-1, with TRBD1 matching 8 bases. The CDR3 consists of 13 residues. Germline CDR1 and CDR2: MNHEY and SMNVEV (reference sequence). V was pared by 2 bases and J by 7 bases, with 3 bases of the junction left unmatched. CDR3 DNA sequence: TGTGCCAGCAGTTTAGCAGGGGGCTATGAAGCTTTCTTT. It encodes CASSLAGGYEAFF.

As regards this clone: The sample contains more than one DNA sequence encoding this CDR3. The rearrangement links TRBV27 to TRBJ2-3; 8 nucleotides agree with TRBD1. The CDR3 loop spans 14 amino acids. Per germline, CDR1 MNHEY and CDR2 SMNVEV (reference sequence). With 7 bases clipped from V and 0 bases from J, the junction kept 3 bases outside the gene matches. The CDR3 DNA sequence: TGTGCCAGCAAATACAGGGGGAGCACAGATACGCAGTATTTT. Protein product: CASKYRGSTDTQYF.

This sequence joins TRBV27 and TRBJ2-7, with 7 bases identical to TRBD2. With 6 bases clipped from V and 2 bases from J, the junction kept 13 bases outside the gene matches. The CDR3 runs 16 residues. Germline V lookup: CDR1 MNHEY, CDR2 SMNVEV (reference sequence). In nucleotides, the CDR3 is TGTGCCAGCAGATCCCCATCAGCGGGAAACACCTACGAGCAGTACTTC. This codes for CASRSPSAGNTYEQYF.

The chain links TRBV5-4 to TRBJ2-7, with 11 bases matching TRBD2. The ends lost 4 bases at V and 2 bases at J; junction bases unmatched: 5. The germline V gene has CDR1 SGHNT and CDR2 YYREEE (reference sequence). The CDR3 length is 15 residues. The CDR3 DNA reads as TGTGCCAGCAGCCCGACGACTAGCGGGGCCTACGAGCAGTACTTC. Translation: CASSPTTSGAYEQYF.

This sequence joins TRBV15 and TRBJ2-1, with TRBD1 matching over 10 bases. This CDR3 spans 16 amino acids. J gave up 7 bases and V 4 bases, and 10 bases lay outside the gene matches. CDR1 is LNHNV, CDR2 YYDKDF, per germline (reference sequence). The CDR3 here is CATSKVGQGRGNEQFF. The CDR3 DNA sequence: TGTGCCACCAGCAAAGTGGGACAGGGGAGAGGGAATGAGCAGTTCTTC.

The V call is TRBV29-1, the J call TRBJ2-7; 7 nucleotides line up with TRBD1. This CDR3 comprises 13 residues. CDR1 and CDR2 (germline): SQVTM, ANQGSEA. The CDR3 DNA follows: TGCAGTCACCGGGACAGTGTATCCTACGAGCAGTACTTC. It specifies CSHRDSVSYEQYF.

The chain employs TRBV7-9 and TRBJ2-7; maybe TRBD1 (6 bases). V was shortened by 1 base and J by 5 bases, with 12 bases between the two germline ends. The germline gives CDR1 SEHNR, CDR2 FQNEAQ (reference sequence). CDR3 length equals 14 residues. In DNA form, the CDR3 reads TGTGCCAGCAGCTTAGATCCCAGGGGTGACGAGCAGTACTTC. Its protein is CASSLDPRGDEQYF.

This sequence joins TRBV10-2 and TRBJ1-4; D is unclear. This CDR3 is built from 15 residues. V dropped 1 base and J dropped 0 bases, with 6 bases sitting between them. In germline, CDR1 is WSHSY, CDR2 SAAADI. CDR3 DNA sequence: TGCGCCAGCAGTGAGTGGCAGACAACTAATGAAAAACTGTTTTTT. Protein sequence: CASSEWQTTNEKLFF.

The V and J genes are TRBV19 and TRBJ1-2; 7 bases line up with TRBD1. J was trimmed by 4 bases and V by 5 bases; bases with no gene match: 7. Germline V gene sequence: CDR1 LNHDA, CDR2 SQIVND (reference sequence). The CDR3 contains 14 residues. As DNA, the CDR3 is TGTGCCAGTAGTTCCCGGGACAGTCTCTATGGCTACACCTTC. This gives the protein CASSSRDSLYGYTF.

V is TRBV6-5 and J is TRBJ2-3; a weak D match, TRBD1 (5 bases). CDR1 is MNHEY, CDR2 SVGAGI, per germline. V was cut by 0 bases and J by 1 base, with 11 bases left in between. This CDR3 comprises 16 residues. The CDR3: CASSYSSGFGTDTQYF. The CDR3 nucleotides are TGTGCCAGCAGTTACTCGTCAGGGTTCGGCACAGATACGCAGTATTTT.

CDR3 residues: CASSLSRDYVYNEQFF. The DNA for the CDR3 is TGTGCCAGCAGCTTATCTCGGGACTATGTCTACAATGAGCAGTTCTTC. V usage is TRBV7-9 and J usage is TRBJ2-1; 7 positions agree with TRBD2. J gave up 3 bases and V 2 bases, and 7 bases lay outside the gene matches. Germline CDR1 SEHNR, CDR2 FQNEAQ (reference sequence). The length of the CDR3 is 16 residues. The whole variable domain, remainder taken from reference TRBV7-9 and TRBJ2-1, is DTGVSQNPRHKITKRGQNVTFRCDPISEHNRLYWYRQTLGQGPEFLTYFQNEAQLEKSRLLSDRFSAERPKGSFSTLEIQRTEQGDSAMYLCASSLSRDYVYNEQFFGPGTRLTVL.

The gene calls are TRBV4-2 and TRBJ2-3, with D tentatively TRBD2 (6 bases). This CDR3 region has 14 residues. Germline loops: CDR1 LGHNA, CDR2 YNFKEQ. V dropped 4 bases and J dropped 2 bases, with 10 bases sitting between them. The CDR3 reads CASSPGTVTDTQYF. The CDR3 DNA reads TGTGCCAGCAGCCCAGGGACTGTCACAGATACGCAGTATTTT.

The genes are TRBV7-9 and TRBJ2-1; D is possibly TRBD2 (5 bases). The CDR3 totals 17 residues. Germline V gene data show CDR1 as SEHNR and CDR2 as FQNEAQ (reference sequence). The V gene lost 4 bases and the J gene lost 3 bases, with 19 bases spanning the gap. The CDR3 loop reads CASSYGGIGRDYNEQFF. CDR3 in DNA: TGTGCCAGCAGCTACGGAGGTATCGGCCGGGACTACAATGAGCAGTTCTTC.

This sequence joins TRBV2 and TRBJ1-6; D might be TRBD1 (5 bases). CDR1 SNHLY and CDR2 FYNNEI come from the germline V gene. The V end lost 10 bases, the J end lost 6 bases, and 13 bases lay between the germline ends. This CDR3 region has 13 residues. The chain's CDR3 is CATFNGGNSPLHF. The CDR3 coding sequence is TGTGCCACCTTTAACGGGGGTAATTCACCCCTCCACTTT.

CDR3 nucleotides: TGTGCCAGCAGTGAAAACTGGACAGGGGACGAGCAGTACTTC. Translating it yields CASSENWTGDEQYF. V usage is TRBV6-1 and J usage is TRBJ2-7; TRBD1 agrees at 9 bases. Looked up from germline, CDR1 is MNHNS and CDR2 is SASEGT. The V gene end was trimmed by 2 bases and the J gene end by 5 bases; junction bases not matched to a gene: 4. CDR3 length: 14 amino acids.

This chain joins TRBV15 and TRBJ1-3; 10 bases match TRBD1. The V gene's germline CDR1 is LNHNV and CDR2 YYDKDF (reference sequence). This CDR3 is built from 15 residues. The trim removed 5 bases at V and 7 bases at J, leaving 8 bases unmatched. The CDR3 loop reads CATSHDRGQGNTIYF. The CDR3 bases are TGTGCCACCAGCCACGACAGGGGGCAGGGGAACACCATATATTTT.